A selection of T cell receptor beta chains follows, all from one sample in a study of blood T cells in healthy people across ages. TCRdb re-called the 5' RACE reads through MiXCR, storing one row per CDR3 protein. The sample carries about 1,500,000 distinct CDR3 sequences, about 30% recorded once. Sequenced: blood. The receptor source for this set is a woman aged 25 to 39 in good health. Both conserved end residues are part of each CDR3. Fields, in order: clone size, V gene, J gene, CDR3 length, D gene, CDR3 protein, CDR3 DNA. A D gene is named only where the DNA matches it firmly. The listing skips clone size in some rows; elsewhere it reads once, few, many or a size class.

many,TRBV7-2,TRBJ2-7,13,TRBD1,CASSLPDRDEQYF,TGTGCCAGCAGCCTCCCAGACAGGGACGAGCAGTACTTC
many,TRBV20-1,TRBJ1-1,15,TRBD1,CSAPSQGALNTEAFF,TGCAGTGCCCCCTCACAGGGGGCTTTGAACACTGAAGCTTTCTTT
-,TRBV19,TRBJ1-6,14,-,CASRTAGVNSPLHF,TGTGCCAGTAGGACAGCGGGGGTTAATTCACCCCTCCACTTT
few,TRBV12-3/TRBV12-4,TRBJ2-7,14,-,CASSSANPGYEQYF,TGTGCCAGCAGTTCCGCCAACCCCGGATACGAGCAGTACTTC
-,TRBV27,TRBJ2-3,14,-,CASSSPIGTDTQYF,TGTGCCAGCAGTTCCCCTATTGGCACAGATACGCAGTATTTT
few,TRBV7-2,TRBJ2-1,15,-,CASTRTGRMANEQFF,TGTGCCAGCACCCGTACGGGACGCATGGCGAATGAGCAGTTCTTC
few,TRBV6-4,TRBJ2-3,15,TRBD2,CASSDPQRGEDTQYF,TGTGCCAGCAGTGACCCTCAGCGGGGGGAAGATACGCAGTATTTT
many,TRBV5-1,TRBJ2-7,15,-,CASSPGTTVSYEQYF,TGCGCCAGCAGCCCCGGGACAACGGTATCCTACGAGCAGTACTTC
few,TRBV4-3,TRBJ2-7,13,TRBD2,CASATSVLYEQYF,TGCGCCAGCGCAACTAGCGTATTATACGAGCAGTACTTC
-,TRBV2,TRBJ2-7,13,-,CASREGVDYEQYF,TGTGCCAGCAGGGAAGGGGTGGACTACGAGCAGTACTTC
-,TRBV15,TRBJ1-1,15,-,CATSTGLQRNTEAFF,TGTGCCACCAGCACCGGATTACAACGGAACACTGAAGCTTTCTTT
-,TRBV5-1,TRBJ1-5,14,-,CASSSGTGSQPQHF,TGTGCCAGCAGCTCAGGGACGGGAAGTCAGCCCCAGCATTTT
-,TRBV6-5,TRBJ1-2,16,-,CAGRQTGIVANYGYTF,TGTGCCGGCAGGCAGACAGGAATCGTGGCTAACTATGGCTACACCTTC
-,TRBV29-1,TRBJ1-1,13,-,CGVITDVGIEAFF,TGCGGCGTGATTACCGACGTCGGCATCGAAGCTTTCTTT
few,TRBV3-1,TRBJ2-7,13,TRBD2,CASNAGGSYEQYF,TGTGCCAGCAATGCGGGAGGGTCCTACGAGCAGTACTTC
-,TRBV12-3/TRBV12-4,TRBJ2-1,12,TRBD2,CASRTPGLGAFF,TGTGCCAGCAGGACCCCGGGACTAGGCGCGTTCTTC
many,TRBV12-5,TRBJ2-1,13,TRBD1,CASGLGTAARQFF,TGTGCTAGTGGTCTGGGGACAGCCGCGAGGCAGTTCTTC
-,TRBV7-2,TRBJ2-3,15,TRBD1,CASSYTGDGVYTQYF,TGTGCCAGCAGCTACACAGGGGACGGGGTATATACGCAGTATTTT
many,TRBV7-2,TRBJ1-5,13,-,CASSLDAAKPQHF,TGTGCCAGCAGCTTAGACGCGGCGAAGCCCCAGCATTTT
many,TRBV11-2,TRBJ2-7,15,-,CASSLDRGRTYEQYF,TGTGCCAGCAGCTTAGACAGGGGACGAACCTACGAGCAGTACTTC
-,TRBV28,TRBJ2-3,15,TRBD1,CASSLLGTGTDTQYF,TGTGCCAGCAGTTTACTTGGGACAGGGACAGATACGCAGTATTTT
few,TRBV7-2,TRBJ1-2,16,TRBD1,CASSVSTGIPKYGYTF,TGTGCCAGCAGCGTTTCGACAGGGATCCCCAAGTATGGCTACACCTTC
many,TRBV7-9,TRBJ2-1,13,-,CASSFGGSNEQFF,TGTGCCAGCAGCTTCGGGGGTTCGAATGAGCAGTTCTTC
many,TRBV6-5,TRBJ1-5,14,-,CASRTTGTIQPQHF,TGTGCCAGCAGAACAACAGGGACGATTCAGCCCCAGCATTTT
many,TRBV20-1,TRBJ2-3,12,-,CSAEEGGDTQYF,TGCAGTGCTGAGGAGGGGGGAGATACGCAGTATTTT
many,TRBV14,TRBJ2-7,15,-,CASSPVGRTLYEQYF,TGTGCCAGCAGCCCGGTAGGCCGTACCCTCTACGAGCAGTACTTC
many,TRBV5-1,TRBJ2-1,13,-,CASRSPPSDEQFF,TGCGCCAGCAGGTCCCCGCCCAGCGATGAGCAGTTCTTC
-,TRBV20-1,TRBJ1-5,12,-,CSANQGNQPQHF,TGCAGTGCTAATCAAGGTAATCAGCCCCAGCATTTT
few,TRBV2,TRBJ2-7,14,TRBD1,CASSSVGQGDEQYF,TGTGCCAGCAGTTCTGTAGGACAGGGGGACGAGCAGTACTTC
-,TRBV20-1,TRBJ1-4,11,-,CSGSFNEKLFF,TGCAGCGGAAGTTTTAATGAAAAACTGTTTTTT
-,TRBV4-1,TRBJ2-3,15,-,CASSQDTGSADTQYF,TGCGCCAGCAGCCAAGATACCGGGTCGGCAGATACGCAGTATTTT
many,TRBV10-3,TRBJ2-7,15,TRBD1,CAIRAGTGGDDEQYF,TGTGCCATCAGAGCCGGGACAGGGGGTGACGACGAGCAGTACTTC
-,TRBV29-1,TRBJ1-2,12,TRBD1,CSVETGEAGYTF,TGCAGCGTTGAGACAGGGGAGGCTGGCTACACCTTC
once,TRBV30,TRBJ2-1,13,-,CAWSVDQYNEQFF,TGTGCCTGGAGTGTAGACCAATACAATGAGCAGTTCTTC
many,TRBV20-1,TRBJ2-1,14,-,CSARAPDSNNEQFF,TGCAGTGCTAGAGCTCCGGACAGCAACAATGAGCAGTTCTTC
few,TRBV6-5,TRBJ1-2,14,-,CASSYSTSGYGYTF,TGTGCCAGCAGTTACTCGACGTCAGGGTATGGCTACACCTTC
many,TRBV7-9,TRBJ2-5,10,-,CASQKETQYF,TGTGCCAGTCAGAAAGAGACCCAGTACTTC
few,TRBV5-5,TRBJ2-1,14,-,CASSRGTLRNEQFF,TGTGCCAGCAGCAGGGGGACTCTAAGGAATGAGCAGTTCTTC
-,TRBV4-1,TRBJ1-4,14,-,CASSPGRDNEKLFF,TGCGCCAGCAGCCCCGGACGGGATAATGAAAAACTGTTTTTT
many,TRBV10-3,TRBJ2-7,13,-,CAISETGLSEQYF,TGTGCCATCAGTGAGACGGGACTGTCGGAGCAGTACTTC
-,TRBV7-2,TRBJ2-1,14,-,CSSSFSRDPGEQFF,TGTTCCAGCAGCTTCAGCCGGGACCCTGGTGAGCAGTTCTTC
few,TRBV7-6,TRBJ1-1,15,-,CASSLRAGRPTEAFF,TGTGCCAGCAGCTTAAGGGCAGGGAGGCCCACTGAAGCTTTCTTT
-,TRBV7-2,TRBJ2-3,15,-,CASRPQGQSTDTQYF,TGTGCCAGCAGACCCCAGGGGCAAAGCACAGATACGCAGTATTTT
-,TRBV20-1,TRBJ2-7,12,TRBD1,CRAGTGCGDQYF,TGCAGGGCCGGGACAGGGTGTGGCGATCAGTACTTC
-,TRBV7-2,TRBJ2-5,16,TRBD2,CASSLMTSGVQETQYF,TGTGCCAGCAGCCTGATGACTAGCGGCGTCCAAGAGACCCAGTACTTC
-,TRBV29-1,TRBJ1-1,13,-,CSVVRPGNTEAFF,TGCAGCGTTGTGCGTCCGGGGAACACTGAAGCTTTCTTT
-,TRBV10-3,TRBJ1-3,17,-,CAISESQGSSSGNTIYF,TGTGCCATCAGTGAGTCGCAGGGGTCGAGCTCTGGAAACACCATATATTTT
many,TRBV20-1,TRBJ2-5,13,-,CSYPSGRVQTQYF,TGCAGCTACCCATCGGGCAGGGTACAGACCCAGTACTTC